This TCR beta chain was observed in a study of cytomegalovirus exposure and HLA in healthy donors. The PCR contained 60 Vbeta and 13 Jbeta primers. Profiled with immunoSEQ multiplex PCR; TCRdb holds only in-frame clones, not every one. Of some 89,000 clones in the sample, less than 85% were seen once. The study, taken as a whole, reports: TRBV6-2, TRBV6-3 and some other V segments were excluded as indistinguishable. As a later analysis showed, a missense DCLRE1C variant was linked to trimming of TCR beta V- and J-genes. It was reported that the classifier diagnosed cytomegalovirus status with high specificity and sensitivity in both the original and validation cohorts. In an earlier analysis, productive rearrangement rates for most beta V segments clustered near 87% or 30%.

About this clone: Its antigen is unknown.

The germline V gene encodes CDR1 MNHEY and CDR2 SVGAGI. The CDR3 is made up of 14 amino acids. V was shortened by 0 bases and J by 8 bases, with 10 bases between the two germline ends. Source material: PBMCs. The TCR sequence derives from a man aged 35 to 55 in good health and CMV-seropositive. The V and J genes are TRBV6-5 and TRBJ2-2; D may be TRBD1 (5 bases). The CDR3 DNA reads TGTGCCAGCAGTTACTCGACAGTCGGAGGGGAGCTGTTTTTT. Amino acid sequence: CASSYSTVGGELFF.